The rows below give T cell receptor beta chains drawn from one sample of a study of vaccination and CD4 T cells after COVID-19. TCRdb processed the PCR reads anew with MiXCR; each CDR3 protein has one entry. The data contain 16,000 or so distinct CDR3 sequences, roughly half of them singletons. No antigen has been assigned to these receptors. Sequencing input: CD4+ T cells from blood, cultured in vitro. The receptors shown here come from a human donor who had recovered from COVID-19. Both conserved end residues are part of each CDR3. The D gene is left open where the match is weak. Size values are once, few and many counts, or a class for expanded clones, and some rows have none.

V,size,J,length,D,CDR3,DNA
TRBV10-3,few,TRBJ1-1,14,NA,CAITRGQLNTEAFF,TGTGCCATCACCAGAGGACAGTTGAACACTGAAGCTTTCTTT
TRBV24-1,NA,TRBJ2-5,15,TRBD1,CATSDGLGQRSTQYF,TGTGCCACCAGTGACGGACTGGGACAGCGGTCGACCCAGTACTTC
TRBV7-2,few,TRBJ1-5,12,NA,CASSLDLGPQHF,TGTGCCAGCAGCTTGGATTTAGGGCCCCAGCATTTT
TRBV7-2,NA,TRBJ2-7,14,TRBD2,CASSLGGGSYEQYF,TGTGCCAGCAGCTTAGGCGGGGGCTCCTACGAGCAGTACTTC
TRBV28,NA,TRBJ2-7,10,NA,CARHPYEQYF,TGTGCCAGGCATCCCTACGAGCAGTACTTC
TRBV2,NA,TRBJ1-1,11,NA,CASSSGTEAFF,TGTGCCAGCAGCAGTGGAACTGAAGCTTTCTTT
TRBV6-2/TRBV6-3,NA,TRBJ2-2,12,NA,CASRLKGGELFF,TGTGCCAGCAGACTCAAGGGCGGGGAGCTGTTTTTT
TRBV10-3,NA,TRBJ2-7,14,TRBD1,CAISGDRGYYEQYF,TGTGCCATTTCCGGGGACAGGGGTTACTACGAGCAGTACTTC
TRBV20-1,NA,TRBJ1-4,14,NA,CSAGGRHRAEKLFF,TGCAGTGCAGGGGGGAGGCACCGGGCGGAAAAACTGTTTTTT
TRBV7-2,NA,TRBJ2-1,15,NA,CASSRPRGAYNEQFF,TGTGCCAGCAGCCGACCTAGGGGAGCCTACAATGAGCAGTTCTTC
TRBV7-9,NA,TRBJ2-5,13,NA,CASSFRGQETQYF,TGTGCCAGCAGCTTCCGAGGCCAAGAGACCCAGTACTTC
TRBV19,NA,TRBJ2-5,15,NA,CASTPGGQSLETQYF,TGTGCCAGTACCCCGGGGGGACAAAGTCTAGAGACCCAGTACTTC
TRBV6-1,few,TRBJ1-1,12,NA,CASSRVPTEAFF,TGTGCCAGCAGCCGAGTTCCCACTGAAGCTTTCTTT
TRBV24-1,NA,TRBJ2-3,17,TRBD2,CATSDSSGGARTDTQYF,TGTGCCACCAGTGATTCCAGCGGGGGGGCGCGCACAGATACGCAGTATTTT
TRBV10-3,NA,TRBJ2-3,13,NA,CAISVEDSVTQYF,TGTGCCATCAGTGTGGAGGATTCGGTTACGCAGTATTTT
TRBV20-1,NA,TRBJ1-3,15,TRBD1,CSAAQGLPSGNTIYF,TGCAGTGCAGCACAGGGGCTGCCCTCTGGAAACACCATATATTTT
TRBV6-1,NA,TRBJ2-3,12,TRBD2,CASSGGSDTQYF,TGTGCCAGTAGCGGGGGGTCAGATACGCAGTATTTT
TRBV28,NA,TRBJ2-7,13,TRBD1,CASSLGQGYEQYF,TGTGCCAGCAGTTTAGGACAGGGCTACGAGCAGTACTTC
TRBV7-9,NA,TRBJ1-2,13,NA,CASSLANWGGYTF,TGTGCCAGCAGCTTAGCGAATTGGGGTGGCTACACCTTC
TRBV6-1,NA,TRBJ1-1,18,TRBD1,CASGEGTGGVGVLSEAFF,TGTGCCAGCGGGGAAGGGACAGGGGGTGTTGGGGTGCTCTCTGAAGCTTTCTTT
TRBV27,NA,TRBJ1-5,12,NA,CASTSGRGPQHF,TGTGCCAGCACCTCCGGTCGGGGGCCCCAGCATTTT
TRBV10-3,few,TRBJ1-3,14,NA,CAISESGDGNTIYF,TGTGCCATCAGTGAGTCAGGGGACGGAAACACCATATATTTT
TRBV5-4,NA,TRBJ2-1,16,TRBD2,CASSRNGGSSYNEQFF,TGTGCCAGCAGCCGAAACGGGGGGAGCTCCTACAATGAGCAGTTCTTC
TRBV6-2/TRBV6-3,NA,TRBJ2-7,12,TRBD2,CASSKLAFEQYF,TGTGCCAGCAGTAAACTAGCGTTCGAGCAGTACTTC
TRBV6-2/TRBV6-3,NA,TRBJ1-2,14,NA,CASSYAYNDYGYTF,TGTGCCAGCAGTTACGCGTACAACGACTATGGCTACACCTTC
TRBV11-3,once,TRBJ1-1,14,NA,CASSLETLTSEAFF,TGTGCCAGCAGCTTGGAAACTCTTACCTCTGAAGCTTTCTTT
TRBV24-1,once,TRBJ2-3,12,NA,CATSLNTDTQYF,TGTGCCACCAGTCTGAACACAGATACGCAGTATTTT
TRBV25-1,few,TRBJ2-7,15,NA,CASSYSGGKSYEQYF,TGTGCCAGCAGTTACTCAGGGGGGAAATCCTACGAGCAGTACTTC
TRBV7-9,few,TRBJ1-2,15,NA,CASSLSSEGNYGYTF,TGTGCCAGCAGCTTATCATCGGAGGGTAACTATGGCTACACCTTC
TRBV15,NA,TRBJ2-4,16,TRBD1,CATSRGDSLAKNIQYF,TGTGCCACCAGCAGAGGGGACAGCCTAGCCAAAAACATTCAGTACTTC
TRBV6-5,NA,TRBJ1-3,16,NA,CASSYSLGYSGNTIYF,TGTGCCAGCAGTTACTCTCTGGGTTACTCTGGAAACACCATATATTTT
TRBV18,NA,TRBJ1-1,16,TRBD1,CASSRMGQGAGTEAFF,TGTGCCAGCTCACGCATGGGACAGGGGGCCGGCACTGAAGCTTTCTTT
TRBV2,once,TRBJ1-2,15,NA,CASSEARGARDGYTF,TGTGCCAGCAGTGAAGCGCGAGGGGCTAGGGATGGCTACACCTTC
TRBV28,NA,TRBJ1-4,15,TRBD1,CASSAWGQASEKLFF,TGTGCCAGCAGCGCCTGGGGACAGGCGAGTGAAAAACTGTTTTTT
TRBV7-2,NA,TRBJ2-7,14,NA,CASSPGTVSYEQYF,TGTGCCAGCAGTCCCGGGACTGTCTCCTACGAGCAGTACTTC
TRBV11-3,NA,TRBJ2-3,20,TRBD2,CASSPKGLAGGLRSADTQYF,TGTGCCAGCAGCCCAAAAGGGCTAGCGGGAGGGCTCAGATCGGCAGATACGCAGTATTTT
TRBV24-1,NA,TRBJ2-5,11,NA,CATSESKTQYF,TGTGCCACCAGTGAATCGAAGACCCAGTACTTC
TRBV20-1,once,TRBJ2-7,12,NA,CSAGTTGSEQYF,TGCAGTGCAGGCACCACAGGGAGCGAGCAGTACTTC
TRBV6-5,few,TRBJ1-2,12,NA,CASSFDSYGYTF,TGTGCCAGCAGTTTTGACAGCTATGGCTACACCTTC
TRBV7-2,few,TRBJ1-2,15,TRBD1,CASSLAQGAFSGYTF,TGTGCCAGCAGCTTAGCCCAGGGGGCGTTTAGTGGCTACACCTTC
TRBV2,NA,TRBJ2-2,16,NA,CASGSPGTRAGGELFF,TGTGCCAGCGGATCCCCAGGGACGCGGGCCGGCGGGGAGCTGTTTTTT